This note documents a single TCR beta chain sequence. Clones were read by immunoSEQ multiplex PCR, and TCRdb kept only the in-frame ones, dropping some. This sample has tens of thousands of clones, with roughly nine tenths found just once. This record belongs to a study of technical replicates of blood from several donors. Per germline, CDR1 MNHEY and CDR2 SVGAGI. J gave up 6 bases and V 6 bases, and 12 bases lay outside the gene matches. This CDR3 contains 15 residues. The sequenced material came from PBMCs. The clonotype comes from a human donor in good health. Some clones in this sample may be carry-over from other donors' samples. V and J are TRBV6-5 and TRBJ2-7, with 9 bases lining up with TRBD1. The CDR3 DNA is TGTGCCAGCAGGGCAACCGGGACAGGGTTCGGCGAGCAGTACTTC. It is translated as CASRATGTGFGEQYF.